This entry concerns a single T cell receptor beta chain. What it binds is not known. This sample is part of a study of shared clonotypes between healthy human individuals. Study-wide points: Only blood was sampled, and tissue TCR repertoires likely differ from blood ones.

The protocol was immunoSEQ multiplex PCR, while the TCRdb copy is restricted to in-frame clones and leaves out a portion. The table lists about 600,000 clones, around 77% of them singletons. The TCR sequence derives from a woman aged 40 to 55 in good health. Some clones in this sample may be carry-over from other donors' samples. Material for sequencing was PBMCs.

The CDR3 sequence: CASSPVSGSSYEQYF. The CDR3 bases are TGCGCCAGCAGCCCGGTTAGCGGGAGTAGCTACGAGCAGTACTTC. The chain couples TRBV5-1 to TRBJ2-7; 9 nucleotides agree with TRBD2. The CDR3 is 15 amino acids. The germline V gene has CDR1 SGHRS and CDR2 YFSETQ. Trimming took 4 bases from V and 3 from J; bases not matched to a gene: 8.